The clone carrying this T cell receptor beta chain was detected only a few times. Its antigen is unknown. CDR3 length equals 16 residues. Trimming stripped 0 bases from V and 5 bases from J, with 17 bases between. CDR1 and CDR2 from the germline V gene are SGHDT and YYEEEE. The data derive from a study of T cell repertoires in cytomegalovirus infection. About the study: Both recently identified HLA-C-restricted and well-studied HLA-B-restricted CMV epitopes were used in the study. Findings and limits, study-wide: Carriers of CMV plus the relevant HLA were identified by cumulative public TCR beta family frequency.

TCRdb processed the reads anew with MiXCR; each CDR3 protein has one entry. This sample has around 430,000 distinct CDR3 sequences; approximately 46% occur once, and the top ten carry about 41%. The rearrangement links TRBV5-6 to TRBJ1-1; D not resolved. Here the sequenced sample was cultured PBMCs, taken from culture after CMV antigen stimulation. This sequence originates from a human donor in good health (CMV status not recorded). Some clones in this sample may be carry-over from other donors' samples. The DNA of the CDR3 is TGTGCCAGCAGCTTGGACCCGGCCTGGAGGCCGACTGAAGCTTTCTTT. It codes for CASSLDPAWRPTEAFF.